This T cell receptor (beta chain) was profiled in a study of T cell repertoires in cytomegalovirus infection. For the study at large: Use of recently identified HLA-C-restricted and well-studied HLA-B-restricted CMV epitopes was part of the study. Indications of both CMV infection and matching HLA type were provided by public TCR beta signatures.

Many counts were recorded for this clonotype. Its antigen is still unknown. Points from the study as a whole: Summed frequency of public TCR beta families distinguished CMV carriers with the relevant HLA.

This CDR3 comprises 12 residues. Per germline, CDR1 SGHVS and CDR2 FQNEAQ. Trimming took off 5 bases at V and 5 bases at J, with 9 bases between the two ends. TCRdb reanalysed the reads using MiXCR and keeps one entry per CDR3 protein. The sample lists about 570,000 distinct CDR3 sequences, almost 40% occurring once. The chain couples TRBV7-8 to TRBJ1-1; D call uncertain. This clonotype was obtained from a human donor in good health (CMV status not recorded). Some clones in this sample may be carry-over from other donors' samples. The sequenced sample was cultured PBMCs, obtained from culture after CMV antigen stimulation. The CDR3 region has the DNA TGTGCCAGCAGCGGTGTGGGAACTGAAGCTTTCTTT. This encodes CASSGVGTEAFF.